Below, one TCR beta chain is given with its context. These data originate in a study of blood T cell repertoires in COVID-19. Study-wide context: Sites in the United States, Italy and Spain provided acute and convalescent COVID-19 samples. PBMCs, B-cell-depleted T cells, or T cells were the source of the cDNA or gDNA that made up the material.

As handled by the study authors: From reference gene primer amplification, estimates of nucleated cell counts were derived. Generated by immunoSEQ multiplex PCR, the TCRdb table keeps only in-frame clones and is missing some. V and J calls and clone size are as listed in that table; D and trimming were resolved from the DNA. Of roughly 70,000 clones listed, about nine tenths were seen once; the top ten hold roughly 6.3%. CDR3 length: 17 residues. The sequenced sample was peripheral blood. This receptor was obtained from a woman older than 75 with active COVID-19. This chain links TRBV21-1 with TRBJ2-2; no DNA check was done on the table's D call, TRBD2. TRBV21-1 is reported as a pseudogene. The CDR3: CASTVSTGTHNTGELFF. The CDR3 DNA reads TGTGCCAGCACCGTCTCTACCGGGACTCATAACACCGGGGAGCTGTTTTTT.